One and the same sample provided the 29 T cell receptor beta chains below, sequenced in a study of cytomegalovirus exposure and HLA in healthy donors. 13 Jbeta primers and 60 Vbeta primers were used for the PCR. The table came from immunoSEQ multiplex PCR; TCRdb's copy has only in-frame clones and leaves some out. This sample has 110,000 or so clones, with around 68% found just once. The sample was PBMCs. All receptors derive from a woman aged 45 to 65 in good health and CMV-seropositive.

This clone was detected only a few times. This sequence joins TRBV5-8 and TRBJ1-5; 7 bases align to TRBD1. The CDR3 is 16 amino acids. V dropped 0 bases and J dropped 2; count of bases not matched to a gene: 5. Germline CDR1 SGHTS, CDR2 YDEGEE. CDR3: CASSLDIGTGNQPQHF. As DNA, the CDR3 is TGTGCCAGCAGCTTGGATATCGGGACAGGCAATCAGCCCCAGCATTTT.

The V gene is TRBV13, the J gene TRBJ2-3; TRBD1 aligns across 10 bases. The CDR3 has 15 residues. Germline V lookup: CDR1 PRHDT, CDR2 FYEKMQ (reference sequence). The J segment lost 6 bases and the V segment lost 5 bases, leaving 8 bases of the junction unmatched. CDR3 loop: CASSPQGQGRDTQYF. DNA of the CDR3: TGTGCCAGCAGCCCCCAGGGACAGGGGCGGGATACGCAGTATTTT.

V gene TRBV4-2 combines with J gene TRBJ2-1; 9 nucleotides agree with TRBD2. CDR3 length: 15 amino acids. CDR1 LGHNA and CDR2 YNFKEQ come from the germline V gene. V shed 5 bases, J shed 5 bases, and the junction held 7 bases outside the gene matches. The CDR3 bases are TGTGCCAGCAGCACGAGCGGGGGGCCACACAATGAGCAGTTCTTC. The encoded protein is CASSTSGGPHNEQFF.

The V gene is TRBV5-1, the J gene TRBJ2-3; a possible D gene is TRBD1 (5 bases). The V and J ends lost 2 bases and 0 bases respectively, with 13 bases between them. Germline CDR1 reads SGHRS; CDR2 reads YFSETQ. The CDR3 extends over 16 amino acids. CDR3 in DNA: TGCGCCAGCAGCTTATCACAGGTTTTTAGCACAGATACGCAGTATTTT. This sequence encodes CASSLSQVFSTDTQYF.

This rearrangement joins TRBV6-1 to TRBJ1-2, with D uncertain. In germline, CDR1 is MNHNS, CDR2 SASEGT. The CDR3 loop spans 11 amino acids. With 5 bases removed from V and 4 bases from J, the gap between germline ends came to 5 bases. The CDR3 DNA sequence: TGTGCCAGCAGTTTCGGCTATGGCTACACCTTC. Amino acid sequence: CASSFGYGYTF.

The V gene is TRBV6-5, the J gene TRBJ2-7; D not certain. V was clipped by 5 bases and J by 4 bases, with 6 bases between them. Germline CDR1 MNHEY, CDR2 SVGAGI. The CDR3 is made up of 11 amino acids. In DNA form, the CDR3 reads TGTGCCAGCAGTAGAGGATACGAGCAGTACTTC. Translated, it gives CASSRGYEQYF.

The chain is built from TRBV27 and TRBJ2-5, with 8 bases identical to TRBD2. Germline-derived CDR1 and CDR2 are MNHEY and SMNVEV (reference sequence). V gave up 5 bases and J gave up 7 bases; unmatched junction bases: 12. The CDR3 contains 15 residues. The CDR3 spells CASSLQGTRLGTQYF. CDR3 in DNA: TGTGCCAGCAGTCTCCAAGGGACTAGGCTGGGGACCCAGTACTTC.

The chain links TRBV15 to TRBJ2-7; no definite D call. Germline CDR1 reads LNHNV; CDR2 reads YYDKDF (reference sequence). This CDR3 has 13 residues. The V and J ends lost 6 bases and 0 bases respectively, with 9 bases between them. CDR3 loop: CATSEMSSYEQYF. CDR3 DNA: TGTGCCACCAGTGAGATGTCCTCCTACGAGCAGTACTTC.

The chain recombines TRBV7-2 with TRBJ1-5, with D possibly being TRBD1 (6 bases). CDR3 length equals 13 residues. Trimming took off 5 bases at V and 4 bases at J, with 9 bases between the two ends. Germline-derived CDR1 and CDR2 are SGHTA and FQGNSA. CDR3 region: CASSQDRNQPQHF. The CDR3 coding sequence is TGTGCCAGCAGCCAGGACAGAAATCAGCCCCAGCATTTT.

This clone was counted between two and nine times. The gene calls are TRBV28 and TRBJ1-1, with TRBD1 matching over 9 bases. Looked up from germline, CDR1 is MDHEN and CDR2 is SYDVKM. The CDR3 contains 13 residues. The junction had 5 bases not matched to a gene; V was cut back by 4 bases and J by 8 bases. The CDR3 nucleotides are TGTGCCAGCAGTTCAACAGGGGGCATAGAAGCTTTCTTT. Its translation is CASSSTGGIEAFF.

This rearrangement joins TRBV5-6 to TRBJ2-2; TRBD1 matches at 7 bases. This CDR3 region has 15 residues. Germline CDR1 SGHDT, CDR2 YYEEEE. The V segment lost 0 bases and the J segment 6 bases; nucleotides outside the gene matches: 5. The DNA for the CDR3 is TGTGCCAGCAGCTTGGTTAGGGGGCGTCCCGGGGAGCTGTTTTTT. The encoded protein is CASSLVRGRPGELFF.

The chain joins TRBV7-4 to TRBJ1-5; D is ambiguous. Trimming stripped 2 bases from V and 0 bases from J, with 17 bases between. This CDR3 contains 18 residues. The germline gives CDR1 SGHVT, CDR2 SQSDAQ. The CDR3 sequence: CASSLHSAERYSNQPQHF. As DNA, the CDR3 is TGTGCCAGCAGCTTACACAGCGCAGAGCGGTATAGCAATCAGCCCCAGCATTTT.

V is TRBV30 and J is TRBJ1-2; D is undetermined. Between the trimmed V and J ends, which lost 3 bases and 8 bases, there was a span of 10 bases. Germline assignment: CDR1 GTSNPN and CDR2 SVGIG (reference sequence). The CDR3 loop spans 11 amino acids. The DNA for the CDR3 is TGTGCCTGGAGCCTAAATCACGGCTACACCTTC. Its translation is CAWSLNHGYTF.

The chain carries TRBV7-8 and TRBJ2-3; 9 bases agree with TRBD2. The CDR3 covers 15 residues. CDR1 is SGHVS and CDR2 is FQNEAQ in the germline V gene. Trimming took 4 bases from V and 3 from J; bases not matched to a gene: 5. CDR3 DNA sequence: TGTGCCAGCAGCTATTCTAGCGGGACAACAGATACGCAGTATTTT. As protein: CASSYSSGTTDTQYF.

A remark on this clone: Its ends do not fully match the called genes, so a read error is possible. The chain employs TRBV6-1 and TRBJ2-2, with D unresolved. Germline V lookup: CDR1 MNHNS, CDR2 SASEGT. The CDR3 is made up of 14 amino acids. The CDR3, as DNA: TGTGCCAGCAAAGGAGCGACGAACGCCGGGGAGCTGTTTTTT. Amino acids: CASKGATNAGELFF.

J is TRBJ2-2 and V is TRBV7-9, with TRBD1 as a possible D gene (7 bases). Trimming took 5 bases from V and 5 from J, leaving 15 bases between them. Germline CDR1 SEHNR, CDR2 FQNEAQ (reference sequence). This CDR3 comprises 15 residues. The CDR3 nucleotides read TGTGCCAGCAGCAAACCGACAGGGACTACCGGGGAGCTGTTTTTT. Protein product: CASSKPTGTTGELFF.

This chain joins TRBV21-1 and TRBJ1-5; the DNA was not used to check the table's D call, TRBD1. TRBV21-1 counts as a pseudogene. The CDR3 totals 16 residues. As DNA, the CDR3 is TGTGCCAGCAGGACACCGGGACAGGGGAAAAATCAGCCCCAGCATTTT. Its translation is CASRTPGQGKNQPQHF.

This clone was counted once. V usage is TRBV18 and J usage is TRBJ2-3; D perhaps matches TRBD1 (6 bases). Trimming took 2 bases from V and 2 from J, leaving 14 bases between them. The CDR3 contains 16 residues. Germline-derived CDR1 and CDR2 are KGHSH and LQKENI. The CDR3 loop reads CASSPMNRADTDTQYF. The CDR3 DNA reads TGTGCCAGCTCACCAATGAACAGGGCCGACACAGATACGCAGTATTTT.

The table lists this clone with a few counts. Here the CDR3 DNA reads TGTGCCAGCAGCCTCCAGCCCAGCGGGGGTACCCCAAATGAGCAGTTCTTC. Protein product: CASSLQPSGGTPNEQFF. The chain is built from TRBV7-6 and TRBJ2-1, with 8 nucleotides matching TRBD2. The length of the CDR3 is 17 residues. V lost 5 bases and J lost 7; bases outside the gene matches: 16. The germline CDR1 and CDR2 sequences are SGHVS and FNYEAQ.

J is TRBJ2-1 and V is TRBV19, with D possibly matching TRBD1 (6 bases). Between the trimmed V and J ends, which lost 3 bases and 4 bases, there was a span of 13 bases. CDR3 size: 15 residues. CDR1 is LNHDA and CDR2 is SQIVND in the germline V gene (reference sequence). The CDR3 spells CASSIIRDRYNEQFF. The CDR3, as DNA: TGTGCCAGTAGTATCATACGTGACAGGTACAATGAGCAGTTCTTC.

This clone appeared a few times. The chain combines TRBV19 with TRBJ1-5, with D unresolved. The CDR3 has 12 residues. Trimming pared 2 bases from V and 5 bases from J, leaving 4 bases between. Germline V gene data show CDR1 as LNHDA and CDR2 as SQIVND (reference sequence). This CDR3 reads CASSISYQPQHF. The CDR3 coding sequence is TGTGCCAGTAGTATATCGTATCAGCCCCAGCATTTT.

The rearrangement links TRBV15 to TRBJ2-7, with a tentative D call TRBD1 (5 bases). Per the germline V gene, CDR1 is LNHNV and CDR2 is YYDKDF (reference sequence). V gave up 3 bases and J gave up 2 bases, with 8 bases separating them. The CDR3 spans 13 residues. The CDR3 DNA reads TGTGCCACCAGCAGCCCGACAGCCTACGAGCAGTACTTC. Translated: CATSSPTAYEQYF.

This clone was seen a single time. V and J are TRBV15 and TRBJ2-7, with no clear D. The ends were cut back, 4 bases at V and 0 bases at J, with 7 bases in the middle. Germline CDR1 reads LNHNV; CDR2 reads YYDKDF (reference sequence). This CDR3 contains 13 residues. The CDR3 protein is CATSTDFSYEQYF. CDR3 coding DNA: TGTGCCACCAGCACAGACTTCTCCTACGAGCAGTACTTC.

The V and J genes are TRBV7-2 and TRBJ1-5; TRBD1 matches 8 bases. The ends lost 4 bases at V and 0 bases at J; junction bases unmatched: 5. Germline V gene lookup returns CDR1 SGHTA and CDR2 FQGNSA. There are 16 residues in the CDR3. The CDR3 DNA is TGTGCCAGCAGCTCCCAAACAGGGGGTAGCAATCAGCCCCAGCATTTT. Translation gives CASSSQTGGSNQPQHF.

The chain combines TRBV7-2 with TRBJ2-5, with D possibly TRBD2 on 5 matching bases. The CDR3 runs 15 residues. CDR1 and CDR2 from the germline V gene are SGHTA and FQGNSA. Trimming stripped 6 bases from V and 4 bases from J, with 18 bases between. The CDR3 loop is CASSRDGVFTETQYF. CDR3 in DNA: TGTGCCAGCAGTCGAGACGGGGTATTCACAGAGACCCAGTACTTC.

This chain uses TRBV29-1 with TRBJ1-5; TRBD1 aligns across 7 bases. Germline V CDR1 and CDR2: SQVTM, ANQGSEA. CDR3 length equals 13 residues. With V trimmed by 4 bases and J by 2 bases, 2 bases remained unmatched. The CDR3 DNA is TGCAGCGTTGCAGGGACAGGCAATCAGCCCCAGCATTTT. Translation: CSVAGTGNQPQHF.

V usage is TRBV7-2 and J usage is TRBJ2-7, with TRBD1 matching 9 bases. CDR3 length: 14 residues. Germline CDR1 is SGHTA and CDR2 is FQGNSA. V dropped 6 bases and J dropped 3; count of bases not matched to a gene: 6. The CDR3 bases are TGTGCCAGCAGACGGACAGGGGAAAGCTACGAGCAGTACTTC. Translation gives CASRRTGESYEQYF.

This chain uses TRBV4-3 with TRBJ1-1; D is perhaps TRBD1 (6 bases). V was pared by 3 bases and J by 3 bases, with 11 bases between. The CDR3 has 14 amino acids. CDR1 and CDR2 (germline): LGHNA, YSLEER. For the CDR3, the DNA is TGCGCCAGCAGCCAGCTAACAGGGTACACTGAAGCTTTCTTT. Residues: CASSQLTGYTEAFF.

This clone came up a few times. The chain combines TRBV9 with TRBJ1-1, with TRBD1 matching over 9 bases. Germline lookup yields CDR1 SGDLS and CDR2 YYNGEE. The CDR3 covers 14 residues. Germline trimming cut 4 bases from V and 7 bases from J; bases unmatched to any gene: 8. The DNA of the CDR3 is TGTGCCAGCAGCACGTCCGGGACAGGGATTGAAGCTTTCTTT. Protein sequence: CASSTSGTGIEAFF.